This TCR beta chain was identified during a study of neurological immune-mediated disorders. Study as a whole: The multiple sclerosis group of some 35 included some 30 relapsing-remitting and 3 secondary progressive patients.

The CDR3 consists of 14 residues. Germline V lookup: CDR1 DFQATT, CDR2 SNEGSKA (reference sequence). Trimming took 0 bases from V and 4 from J, leaving 10 bases between them. Synthesis of cDNA used 5'RACE (with 10-nucleotide random UMIs). Via MiXCR, TCRdb re-called the 5' RACE reads, giving one row per CDR3 protein. Among about 120,000 distinct CDR3 sequences listed, approximately 3.2% were seen once. This clonotype occurred many times. The clonotype was recovered from a woman aged 25 to 39 with multiple sclerosis. What was sequenced was PBMCs. The rearrangement links TRBV20-1 to TRBJ2-1; TRBD2 is a possible D gene (6 bases). CDR3 residues: CSARDGGAYNEQFF. CDR3 DNA: TGCAGTGCTAGAGATGGAGGGGCGTACAATGAGCAGTTCTTC.